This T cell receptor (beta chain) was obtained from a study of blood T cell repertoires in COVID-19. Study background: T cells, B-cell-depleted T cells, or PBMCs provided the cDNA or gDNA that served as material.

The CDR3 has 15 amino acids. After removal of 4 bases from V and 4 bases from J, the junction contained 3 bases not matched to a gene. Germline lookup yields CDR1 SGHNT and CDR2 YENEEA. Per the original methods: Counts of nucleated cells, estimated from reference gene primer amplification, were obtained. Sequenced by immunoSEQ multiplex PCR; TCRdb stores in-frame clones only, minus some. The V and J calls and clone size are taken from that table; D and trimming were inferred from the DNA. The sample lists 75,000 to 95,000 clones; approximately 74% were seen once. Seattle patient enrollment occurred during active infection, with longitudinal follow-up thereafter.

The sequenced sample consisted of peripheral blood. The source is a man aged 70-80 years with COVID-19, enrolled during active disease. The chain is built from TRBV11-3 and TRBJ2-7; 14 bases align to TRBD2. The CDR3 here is CASSSRTSGGYEQYF. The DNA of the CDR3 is TGTGCCAGCAGCTCCCGGACTAGCGGGGGGTACGAGCAGTACTTC.